This T cell receptor beta chain is from a study of T cells in Graves' hyperthyroidism and ophthalmopathy (dated by TCRdb to 2018 to 2020). With regard to the full study: Peripheral blood was sampled at the time of initial diagnosis, prior to any treatment. Prospective prediction of ophthalmopathy was tested in an independent validation cohort consisting of some 20 hyperthyroidism patients and around 16 patients who later progressed to ophthalmopathy. A discovery cohort of 95 to 100 patients, roughly 40 with Graves' ophthalmopathy and 55 to 60 with stable Graves' hyperthyroidism, was used to find distinguishing TCR V-J signatures. The paper describes TCR Vbeta CDR3 sequencing of 120 to 150 peripheral blood samples, made up of 43 ophthalmopathy patients, over 70 hyperthyroidism patients and 17 progressor patients. In addition, the study compared T-cell repertoires in thyroid tissue and in blood from about 6 Graves' hyperthyroidism patients. The 75 to 100 discovery patients were divided at random into training and test sets in a 7:3 ratio. After blood sampling, hyperthyroidism patients were treated with methimazole at a starting dose of 30 mg daily, and ophthalmopathy patients were treated with high-dose intravenous methylprednisolone.

The CDR3 runs 11 residues from the cysteine to the phenylalanine. The only DNA kept is the CDR3, 33 bases in frame from the first base. The germline V gene (reference sequence) provides CDR1 PRHDT and CDR2 FYEKMQ. Trimming removed 5 bases from V and 3 bases from J, leaving 5 bases between the germline ends. General study outcomes and caveats: During validation, the model predicted progression to ophthalmopathy a median of approximately six months ahead of onset, with more than 55% sensitivity and 72% to 80% specificity. Sample size was not statistically predetermined, and blinding of investigators to group allocation was not performed. In cross-validation, a model built on a 13 V-J signature told ophthalmopathy apart from stable hyperthyroidism with under 90% sensitivity and about 81% specificity, and in testing the same model reached 80%/75%. Most expanded thyroid clonotypes (frequency above 0.001) were also detected in blood, a finding suggesting that blood repertoires may reflect thyroid immune responses.

Hyperthyroidism patients were newly diagnosed, with disease duration under 2 months, and aged 18 to 65 years. The study excluded patients with uncontrolled infections, other autoimmune diseases, pregnancy or lactation. Clinical symptoms, serum thyroxine and TRAb, thyroid ultrasound, and orbital computed tomography formed the basis for the diagnoses. For progressor patients, blood was drawn at the first diagnosis of hyperthyroidism, before any ophthalmopathy symptoms had appeared. PBMCs were separated from over 9 ml of fresh peripheral blood using Ficoll-Paque density gradient centrifugation. Progressor patients were initially diagnosed with Graves' hyperthyroidism and developed ophthalmopathy during follow-up. Total RNA was extracted using Trizol reagent, and RNA quality was assessed on an Agilent 2100 Bioanalyzer. This clonotype was seen ten or more times. The target of this receptor is not known. Base qualities are not at hand, and no much larger clone is one base apart.

Amplification of TCR beta CDR3 regions was carried out from RNA transcripts. The first round of RT-PCR for the TCR CDR3 was performed with the HTBI primer set and the Qiagen OneStep RT-PCR kit. A second multiplex PCR round built the libraries, followed by size selection and purification. The libraries were sequenced on an Illumina HiSeq2000 using paired-end 100 bp reads. Per the source publication's procedure: Raw data were processed with SOAPnuke, discarding reads with adapters, uncalled bases, mean Phred below 15, or no exact constant-primer or identifier match. COPE v1.2.5 was used to merge the high-quality paired reads, and each unique nucleotide sequence was defined as a clonotype. MiTCR v1.1 was used to align clonotypes to the IMGT TRBV, TRBD and TRBJ reference segments. Analysis was restricted to V-J combinations with a frequency above 0.0001, which covered 98% to 99.2% of repertoires. A TCS score was defined as the ratio between F50 (clonal expansion) and ExV (chaos), using BLOSUM62-based TCRdist between CDR3 peptides within each V-J. Welch's t-statistics and random forest reduced fewer than 600 V-J features to roughly 13, which were used in a naive Bayes classifier (R e1071). The raw public data were reprocessed by TCRdb itself: fastp quality trimming at Q25, MiXCR clonotype calling, in-frame beta chains only. All rows with the same CDR3 protein become a single entry with the most common DNA and genes. For this entry, the V and J calls and clone size follow TCRdb and not the study's own pipeline. The sample data list 250,000 to 300,000 distinct CDR3 sequences, and roughly 15% of these were observed just once. About 14% of the sample is taken by the ten largest.

Sequenced input: blood. This TCR came from a woman aged 40 to 49 with Graves' hyperthyroidism that later progressed to Graves' ophthalmopathy. The chain uses TRBV13 and TRBJ2-7; the D gene remains uncertain. The CDR3 is CASSKDYEQYF. The DNA sequence is as follows: TGTGCCAGCAGCAAAGACTACGAGCAGTACTTC. Here the CDR3 is joined to the reference TRBV13 and TRBJ2-7 genes, and the full variable domain is: AAGVIQSPRHLIKEKRETATLKCYPIPRHDTVYWYQQGPGQDPQFLISFYEKMQSDKGSIPDRFSAQQFSDYHSELNMSSLELGDSALYFCASSKDYEQYFGPGTRLTVT.